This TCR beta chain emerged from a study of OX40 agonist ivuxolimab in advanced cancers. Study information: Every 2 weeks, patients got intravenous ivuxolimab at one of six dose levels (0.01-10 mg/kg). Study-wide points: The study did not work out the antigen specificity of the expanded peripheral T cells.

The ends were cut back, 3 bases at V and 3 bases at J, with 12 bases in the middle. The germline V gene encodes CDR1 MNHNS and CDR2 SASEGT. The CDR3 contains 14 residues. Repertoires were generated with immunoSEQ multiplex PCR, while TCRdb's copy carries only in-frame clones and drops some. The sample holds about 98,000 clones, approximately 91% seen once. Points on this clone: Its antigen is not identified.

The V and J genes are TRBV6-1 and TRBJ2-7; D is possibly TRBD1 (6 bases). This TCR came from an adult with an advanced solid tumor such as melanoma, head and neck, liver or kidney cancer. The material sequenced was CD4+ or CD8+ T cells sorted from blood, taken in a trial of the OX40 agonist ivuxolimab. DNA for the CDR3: TGTGCCAGCAGTGAGGGCCCAGGGGTCTACGAGCAGTACTTC. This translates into CASSEGPGVYEQYF.